These T cell receptor beta chains were read from a single sample in a study of T cells in Graves' hyperthyroidism and ophthalmopathy. A single record per CDR3 protein comes from TCRdb applying MiXCR to the multiplex PCR reads. The sample holds over 300,000 distinct CDR3 sequences; around 13% are singletons and the top ten take 34%. Source material: blood. The receptors originated from a woman between 40 and 55 years old with Graves' ophthalmopathy. CDR3s include the opening cysteine and the closing phenylalanine or tryptophan. D genes are given only for firm matches. A clone size is listed for some rows: how often the clone was seen (once, few, many), or a class if it is expanded.

d_call,clone_size,v_call,j_call,cdr3_nt,cdr3_aa
-,-,TRBV7-9,TRBJ1-3,TGTGCCAGCCCCCACGACAGCGATAGAAACACCATATATTTT,CASPHDSDRNTIYF
TRBD2,-,TRBV12-3/TRBV12-4,TRBJ2-1,TGTGCCAGCAGTTTAGTGCTAGCGGGGGTATACAATGAGCAGTTCTTC,CASSLVLAGVYNEQFF
-,many,TRBV5-1,TRBJ2-2,TGCGCCAGCAGCTTCGGGGGCACCGGGGAGCTGTTTTTT,CASSFGGTGELFF
-,-,TRBV20-1,TRBJ1-2,TGCAGTGCTAGTACCAGGGGCACCAACTATGGCTACACCTTC,CSASTRGTNYGYTF
-,many,TRBV29-1,TRBJ2-7,TGCAGCGTTGAAGATCGAGGGCTACACTCCTACGAGCAGTACTTC,CSVEDRGLHSYEQYF
TRBD1,-,TRBV2,TRBJ1-1,TGTGCCAGCAGTAACCGGGACAGGGGGCATATGACTGAAGCTTTCTTT,CASSNRDRGHMTEAFF
TRBD2,-,TRBV7-2,TRBJ2-5,TGTGCCAGCAGCCCCACGGATAGCGGGGGCCAAGAGACCCAGTACTTC,CASSPTDSGGQETQYF
-,few,TRBV20-1,TRBJ2-7,TGCAGTGCTAGAATTGGACACCTGTCCTACGAGCAGTACTTC,CSARIGHLSYEQYF
-,many,TRBV28,TRBJ2-5,TGTGCCAGCAGCCAAATCCGGGGCCAAGAGACCCAGTACTTC,CASSQIRGQETQYF
-,-,TRBV19,TRBJ2-2,TGTGCCAGTAGTATCCTGATGGGAGCGAACACCGGGGAGCTGTTTTTT,CASSILMGANTGELFF
-,many,TRBV27,TRBJ1-2,TGTGCCAGCAGTTTTTTGGGGGGCAACTATGGCTACACCTTC,CASSFLGGNYGYTF
TRBD1,many,TRBV6-1,TRBJ2-2,TGTGCCAGCATTACCGGGACAGAGACCGGGGAGCTGTTTTTT,CASITGTETGELFF
TRBD2,few,TRBV5-1,TRBJ2-1,TGCGCCAGCAGCTTGGGTCCTAGCGGGGGCCTGGACAATGAGCAGTTCTTC,CASSLGPSGGLDNEQFF
-,-,TRBV28,TRBJ2-5,TGTGCCAGCAGTTTTAACACCGGAAGAAGAGTAACCCAAGAGACCCAGTACTTC,CASSFNTGRRVTQETQYF
TRBD1,many,TRBV2,TRBJ2-7,TGTGCCAGCCGGGACAGGGTATACGAGCAGTACTTC,CASRDRVYEQYF
-,few,TRBV12-5,TRBJ2-1,TGTGCTAGTGGGCGAGGCAATGAGCAGTTCTTC,CASGRGNEQFF
-,-,TRBV15,TRBJ1-2,TGTGCCACCTCTGAACAGGACTATGGCTACACCTTC,CATSEQDYGYTF
-,many,TRBV5-1,TRBJ2-7,TGCGCCAGCAGCTTGGGTGCGATGAGCTCCTACGAGCAGTACTTC,CASSLGAMSSYEQYF
-,few,TRBV28,TRBJ1-2,TGTGCCAGCAATACCGGGACCTATGGCTACACCTTC,CASNTGTYGYTF
TRBD1,-,TRBV20-1,TRBJ1-2,TGCAGTGCTAGAAAACAAAATTCCGGGACAGGAAGAAACTATGGCTACACCTTC,CSARKQNSGTGRNYGYTF
-,many,TRBV15,TRBJ2-1,TGTGCCACCAGCAGAGATCCGGGGGTGGGCTACAATGAGCAGTTCTTC,CATSRDPGVGYNEQFF
TRBD2,few,TRBV7-8,TRBJ2-1,TGTGCCAGCAGCTCCTTAGCGGGAGGAGACTACAATGAGCAGTTCTTC,CASSSLAGGDYNEQFF
TRBD2,many,TRBV15,TRBJ2-7,TGTGCCACCAGCATAGACCTGCTAGCGGGAATAAACGAGCAGTACTTC,CATSIDLLAGINEQYF
-,many,TRBV20-1,TRBJ2-5,TGCAGTGCTTCCGGACGTCAAGAGACCCAGTACTTC,CSASGRQETQYF
-,many,TRBV20-1,TRBJ1-1,TGCAGTGCTAGAGACAGAGCTGAAGCTTTCTTT,CSARDRAEAFF
TRBD2,few,TRBV20-1,TRBJ2-1,TGCAGTGCTAGAGATCTTTGGGGGACTAGCATCCACAATGAGCAGTTCTTC,CSARDLWGTSIHNEQFF
TRBD2,many,TRBV6-1,TRBJ2-1,TGTGCCAGCAGGCAAACTAGCGGGAGCTCCTACAATGAGCAGTTCTTC,CASRQTSGSSYNEQFF
-,many,TRBV27,TRBJ2-1,TGTGCCAGCAGTTTATCGACAGTCGCGTACAATGAGCAGTTCTTC,CASSLSTVAYNEQFF
TRBD1,many,TRBV6-1,TRBJ1-2,TGTGCCAGCACCCCCGGGACAGGGGGCTTGGCTGGCTACACCTTC,CASTPGTGGLAGYTF
-,many,TRBV6-6,TRBJ1-1,TGTGCCAGCAGTTACGACACCGGGTCGAACACTGAAGCTTTCTTT,CASSYDTGSNTEAFF
TRBD2,-,TRBV7-2,TRBJ2-7,TGTGCCAGCAGCCTGACTAGCGAGTACTACGAGCAGTACTTC,CASSLTSEYYEQYF
-,many,TRBV11-2,TRBJ1-1,TGTGCCAGCAGTCGGGGGTTCGGGGTGTCAATGAACACTGAAGCTTTCTTT,CASSRGFGVSMNTEAFF
-,few,TRBV7-9,TRBJ1-1,TGTGCCAGCAGCTTGTTCAGCCAGAACACTGAAGCTTTCTTT,CASSLFSQNTEAFF
TRBD1,many,TRBV11-2,TRBJ1-1,TGTGCCAGCAGCCTAGGGGACAGCCAGAACACTGAAGCTTTCTTT,CASSLGDSQNTEAFF
-,-,TRBV7-2,TRBJ2-5,TGTGCCAGCTGGGACGGTGAGACCCAGTACTTC,CASWDGETQYF
-,many,TRBV28,TRBJ1-1,TGTGCCAGCAAGGGGTTAGTCACTGAAGCTTTCTTT,CASKGLVTEAFF
-,-,TRBV10-3,TRBJ1-1,TGTGCCACCGGAGTTAACACTGAAGCTTTCTTT,CATGVNTEAFF
-,many,TRBV29-1,TRBJ2-3,TGCAGCGTTGAAGGGTCCGGAAGCACAGATACGCAGTATTTT,CSVEGSGSTDTQYF
TRBD2,many,TRBV3-1,TRBJ2-5,TGTGCCAGCAGCCAAGACCCGGGAGGGAGAGAGACCCAGTACTTC,CASSQDPGGRETQYF
-,-,TRBV3-1,TRBJ2-1,TGTGCCAGCAGCCACGGGGCAGGGGGGTACAATGAGCAGTTCTTC,CASSHGAGGYNEQFF
-,many,TRBV3-1,TRBJ1-2,TGTGCCAGCAGCCAAACCTTTGGTGGCTACACCTTC,CASSQTFGGYTF
TRBD1,few,TRBV18,TRBJ2-5,TGTGCCAGCTCACCATGGGACAGCGAGACCCAGTACTTC,CASSPWDSETQYF
TRBD2,-,TRBV30,TRBJ2-1,TGTGCCTGGAGAGAGAGCGGGAGGGACTACAATGAGCAGTTCTTC,CAWRESGRDYNEQFF
-,many,TRBV2,TRBJ2-1,TGTGCCAGCACCCCCCGGAGAATAGCGAACAATGAGCAGTTCTTC,CASTPRRIANNEQFF
-,few,TRBV9,TRBJ1-2,TGTGCCAGCAGCGTAGGAAGGACAGCTAACTATGGCTACACCTTC,CASSVGRTANYGYTF
-,many,TRBV20-1,TRBJ1-5,TGCAGTGCTAGAAATGCCGCAGGACAGCGTTGGAATCAGCCCCAGCATTTT,CSARNAAGQRWNQPQHF
-,many,TRBV11-2,TRBJ2-3,TGTGCCAGCAGCTTAGAGTCCGGTTTTGTGAATACGCAGTATTTT,CASSLESGFVNTQYF
TRBD1,-,TRBV6-1,TRBJ1-1,TGTGCCAGCAGTCCCACGGACAGGGGTGCTTTCTTT,CASSPTDRGAFF
-,-,TRBV20-1,TRBJ2-7,TGCAGTGTGGGAACTAGCGAGCAGTACTTC,CSVGTSEQYF
TRBD1,many,TRBV6-1,TRBJ1-2,TGTGCCAGCAGACGACCGGGACAGGGTGGCTATGGCTACACCTTC,CASRRPGQGGYGYTF
-,-,TRBV27,TRBJ1-1,TGTGCCAGCAGTTTTTCCCAAGGGGAACAGGCTTTCTTT,CASSFSQGEQAFF
TRBD1,many,TRBV12-3/TRBV12-4,TRBJ1-6,TGTGCCAGCAGTACGGGACAGGTGTATAATTCACCCCTCCACTTT,CASSTGQVYNSPLHF
-,-,TRBV10-3,TRBJ2-4,TGTGCCATCAGTGAGATTAGGGTGGCGACCAAAAACATTCAGTACTTC,CAISEIRVATKNIQYF